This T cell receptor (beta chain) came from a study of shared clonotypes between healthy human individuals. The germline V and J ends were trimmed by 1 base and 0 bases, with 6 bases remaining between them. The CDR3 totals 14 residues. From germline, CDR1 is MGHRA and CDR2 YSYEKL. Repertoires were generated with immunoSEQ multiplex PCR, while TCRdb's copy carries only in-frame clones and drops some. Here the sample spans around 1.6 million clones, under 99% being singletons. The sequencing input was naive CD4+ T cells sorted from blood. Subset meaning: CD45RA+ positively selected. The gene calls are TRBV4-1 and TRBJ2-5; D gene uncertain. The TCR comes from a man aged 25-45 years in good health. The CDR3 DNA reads TGCGCCAGCAGCCAAGGAGACAACCAAGAGACCCAGTACTTC. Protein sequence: CASSQGDNQETQYF.